These 9 T cell receptor beta chains came from one sample sequenced in a study of blood T cell repertoires in COVID-19. Sequencing used immunoSEQ multiplex PCR; TCRdb keeps in-frame clones, though not all of them. The table records under 200,000 clones, 80% of them present only once. The sample comprised PBMCs or T cells enriched from blood (not recorded which). These receptors were taken from a woman in her fifties or sixties who had recovered from COVID-19.

Only a few counts were recorded for this clone. V is TRBV6-5 and J is TRBJ1-6, with 9 bases fitting TRBD1. V trimming: 5 bases; J trimming: 11 bases; junction bases outside the gene matches: 10. The V gene's germline CDR1 is MNHEY and CDR2 SVGAGI. The CDR3 has 15 residues. CDR3 DNA sequence: TGTGCCAGCAGTAACAACTGGGACAGGGTCCCACCCCTCCACTTT. It yields the protein CASSNNWDRVPPLHF.

The chain has TRBV24-1 and TRBJ1-4; 9 bases fit TRBD1. The CDR3 consists of 15 residues. Germline lookup yields CDR1 KGHDR and CDR2 SFDVKD. Losses at the gene ends were 4 bases for V and 8 bases for J; bases not matched to a gene: 7. The CDR3 DNA reads TGTGCCACCAGTGAGTCGGGACAGGGAAAAGAAAAACTGTTTTTT. This encodes CATSESGQGKEKLFF.

V usage is TRBV30 and J usage is TRBJ1-4; TRBD1 aligns across 8 bases. From germline, CDR1 is GTSNPN and CDR2 SVGIG (reference sequence). The V segment lost 1 base and the J segment 7 bases; nucleotides outside the gene matches: 5. This CDR3 region has 14 residues. The CDR3 sequence is CAWSAGGAGEKLFF. The CDR3 DNA reads TGTGCCTGGAGTGCAGGGGGCGCGGGTGAAAAACTGTTTTTT. Filled out from reference TRBV30 and TRBJ1-4, the complete variable domain reads SQTIHQWPATLVQPVGSPLSLECTVEGTSNPNLYWYRQAAGRGLQLLFYSVGIGQISSEVPQNLSASRPQDRQFILSSKKLLLSDSGFYLCAWSAGGAGEKLFFGSGTQLSVL.

This clone has only a few counts. The chain combines TRBV7-2 with TRBJ1-2; 11 bases match TRBD1. The germline V gene has CDR1 SGHTA and CDR2 FQGNSA. Germline trimming cut 5 bases from V and 7 bases from J; bases unmatched to any gene: 12. The CDR3 loop spans 16 amino acids. CDR3 nucleotide sequence: TGTGCCAGCAGCCGGGACAGGGGGAGCCCTGGTGGTGGCTACACCTTC. Protein product: CASSRDRGSPGGGYTF. The complete variable domain, with remaining parts taken from reference TRBV7-2 and TRBJ1-2, reads GAGVSQSPSNKVTEKGKDVELRCDPISGHTALYWYRQSLGQGLEFLIYFQGNSAPDKSGLPSDRFSAERTGGSVSTLTIQRTQQEDSAVYLCASSRDRGSPGGGYTFGSGTRLTVV.

This clone was picked up a small number of times. The chain recombines TRBV6-5 with TRBJ2-1, with TRBD2 matching 13 bases. V was clipped by 6 bases and J by 4 bases; unmatched bases: 3. The CDR3 sequence is 15 residues long. From germline, CDR1 is MNHEY and CDR2 SVGAGI. The CDR3 protein is CASRLTSGGYNEQFF. The CDR3 nucleotides read TGTGCCAGCAGGCTGACTAGCGGGGGGTACAATGAGCAGTTCTTC.

This sequence joins TRBV3-1 (or the pseudogene TRBV3-2) and TRBJ2-2; D might be TRBD2 (5 bases). CDR1 LGHDT and CDR2 YNNKEL come from the germline V gene (reference sequence). The CDR3 is 15 residues long. V dropped 7 bases and J dropped 1 base, with 13 bases sitting between them. DNA for the CDR3: TGTGCCAGCACCTCTTCGGACTTGAACACCGGGGAGCTGTTTTTT. This gives the protein CASTSSDLNTGELFF.

This clone has just a few counts. The chain has TRBV6-2 or TRBV6-3 and TRBJ1-3; D is undetermined. This CDR3 comprises 15 residues. V was cut by 4 bases and J by 3 bases, with 13 bases left in between. Germline CDR1 and CDR2: MNHEY and SVGEGT. DNA of the CDR3: TGTGCCAGCAGTTCCGTCAGTGCTCTTGGAAACACCATATATTTT. It is translated as CASSSVSALGNTIYF.

The chain employs TRBV15 and TRBJ1-2; D might be TRBD1 (6 bases). This CDR3 region has 15 residues. Trimming removed 3 bases at V and 5 bases at J, with 16 bases between. Germline lookup yields CDR1 LNHNV and CDR2 YYDKDF (reference sequence). The CDR3 loop is CATSSRRDQGYGYTF. DNA of the CDR3: TGTGCCACCAGCAGCCGCCGCGACCAGGGGTATGGCTACACCTTC.

V usage is TRBV6-5 and J usage is TRBJ2-7, with TRBD1 matching 7 bases. This CDR3 comprises 15 residues. J gave up 3 bases and V 5 bases, and 10 bases lay outside the gene matches. CDR1 MNHEY and CDR2 SVGAGI come from the germline V gene. The CDR3 nucleotides are TGTGCCAGCAGTCCGGGACAGCCGGGGTTCTACGAGCAGTACTTC. Protein sequence: CASSPGQPGFYEQYF.